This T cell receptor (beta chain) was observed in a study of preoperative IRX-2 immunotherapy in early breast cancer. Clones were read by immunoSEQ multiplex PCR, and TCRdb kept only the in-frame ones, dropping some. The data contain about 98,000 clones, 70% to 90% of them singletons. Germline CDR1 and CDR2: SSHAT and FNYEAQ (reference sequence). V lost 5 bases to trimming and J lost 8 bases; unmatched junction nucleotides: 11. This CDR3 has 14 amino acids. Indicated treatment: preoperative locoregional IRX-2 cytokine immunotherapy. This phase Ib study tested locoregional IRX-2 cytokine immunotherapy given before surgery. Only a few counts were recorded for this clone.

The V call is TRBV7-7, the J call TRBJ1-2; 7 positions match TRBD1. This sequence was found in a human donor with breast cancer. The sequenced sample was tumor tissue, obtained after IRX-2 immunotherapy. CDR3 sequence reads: CASSLPRGQGGYTF. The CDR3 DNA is TGTGCCAGCAGCCTACCTAGGGGGCAAGGGGGCTACACCTTC.